The 5 T cell receptor beta chains reported below all come from one sample, sequenced in a study of blood T cell repertoires in COVID-19. Assay: immunoSEQ multiplex PCR; the TCRdb copy retains only in-frame clones and omits some. The sample holds around 260,000 clones, approximately 85% seen once. The sample was peripheral blood. Receptors were obtained from a human donor with COVID-19, enrolled during active disease. The donor label of this sample is uncertain.

This clone was counted once. This sequence joins TRBV3-1 (or the pseudogene TRBV3-2) and TRBJ2-1, with D possibly being TRBD2 (6 bases). Germline values: CDR1 LGHDT, CDR2 YNNKEL (reference sequence). The CDR3 is 15 residues long. V shed 2 bases and J shed 5 bases, with 13 bases lying between them. The CDR3 DNA sequence: TGTGCCAGCAGCCAAACCGCCGGGGGAGACAATGAGCAGTTCTTC. Translated: CASSQTAGGDNEQFF.

J is TRBJ1-2 and V is TRBV7-2; 7 nucleotides agree with TRBD1. The CDR3 loop spans 15 amino acids. Germline lookup yields CDR1 SGHTA and CDR2 FQGNSA. Germline trimming cut 8 bases from V and 6 bases from J; bases unmatched to any gene: 15. CDR3 loop: CASRIQGVNRHGYTF. The CDR3 DNA reads as TGTGCCAGCCGGATCCAGGGGGTAAATCGGCATGGCTACACCTTC.

This clone was detected ten times or more. The chain's CDR3 is CASSPDREISPLHF. The CDR3 DNA reads TGTGCCAGCAGCCCCGACAGGGAGATATCACCCCTCCACTTT. V is TRBV7-2 and J is TRBJ1-6; 7 nucleotides line up with TRBD1. V trimming: 5 bases; J trimming: 10 bases; junction bases outside the gene matches: 8. This CDR3 is 14 amino acids long. CDR1 and CDR2 (germline): SGHTA, FQGNSA.

This clone showed up just once. V usage is TRBV19 and J usage is TRBJ1-1, with D tentatively TRBD1 (6 bases). The V gene's germline CDR1 is LNHDA and CDR2 SQIVND (reference sequence). Trimming took off 5 bases at V and 1 base at J, with 20 bases between the two ends. This CDR3 spans 17 amino acids. In DNA, the CDR3 is TGTGCCAGTAGTTCCCTAGGAGGACAGTTCAAGAACACTGAAGCTTTCTTT. Translated, it gives CASSSLGGQFKNTEAFF.

The rearrangement links TRBV6-6 to TRBJ2-2; no clear D. This CDR3 contains 14 residues. From germline, CDR1 is MNHNY and CDR2 SVGAGI (reference sequence). The V and J ends lost 5 bases and 4 bases respectively, with 11 bases between them. Here the CDR3 reads CASSLLEFTGELFF. CDR3 sequence (DNA): TGTGCCAGCAGTCTTCTAGAGTTCACCGGGGAGCTGTTTTTT.